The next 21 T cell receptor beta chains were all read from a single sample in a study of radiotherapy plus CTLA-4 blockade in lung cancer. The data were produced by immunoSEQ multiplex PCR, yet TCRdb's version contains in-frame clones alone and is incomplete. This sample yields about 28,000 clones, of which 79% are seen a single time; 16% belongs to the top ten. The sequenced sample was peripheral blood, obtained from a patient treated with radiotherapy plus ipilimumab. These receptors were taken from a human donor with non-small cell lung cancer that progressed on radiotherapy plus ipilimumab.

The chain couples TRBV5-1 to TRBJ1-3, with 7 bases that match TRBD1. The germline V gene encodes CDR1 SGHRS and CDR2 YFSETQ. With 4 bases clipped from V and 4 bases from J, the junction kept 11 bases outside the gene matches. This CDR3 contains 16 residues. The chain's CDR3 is CASSPPPGQLGNTIYF. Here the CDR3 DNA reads TGCGCCAGCAGCCCTCCTCCGGGACAGCTCGGAAACACCATATATTTT.

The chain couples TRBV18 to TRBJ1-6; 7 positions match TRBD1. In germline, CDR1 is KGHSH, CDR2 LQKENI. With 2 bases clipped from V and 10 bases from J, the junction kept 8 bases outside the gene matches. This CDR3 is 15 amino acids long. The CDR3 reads CASSPTQGLGSPLHF. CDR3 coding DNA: TGTGCCAGCTCACCAACACAGGGGCTGGGATCACCCCTCCACTTT. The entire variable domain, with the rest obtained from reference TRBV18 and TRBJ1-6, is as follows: NAGVMQNPRHLVRRRGQEARLRCSPMKGHSHVYWYRQLPEEGLKFMVYLQKENIIDESGMPKERFSAEFPKEGPSILRIQQVVRGDSAAYFCASSPTQGLGSPLHFGNGTRLTVT.

In DNA, the CDR3 is TGTGCCAGCAACGCACAGGGAGAGGTCATCAATGAGCAGTTCTTC. Translated, it gives CASNAQGEVINEQFF. The genes are TRBV6-5 and TRBJ2-1, with D possibly being TRBD1 (6 bases). V was shortened by 7 bases and J by 6 bases, with 19 bases between the two germline ends. CDR1 MNHEY and CDR2 SVGAGI come from the germline V gene. The CDR3 runs to 15 residues.

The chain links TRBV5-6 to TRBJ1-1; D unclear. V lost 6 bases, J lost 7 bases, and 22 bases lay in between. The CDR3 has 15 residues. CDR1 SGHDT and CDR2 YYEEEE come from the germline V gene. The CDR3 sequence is CASNRPGLGGHEAFF. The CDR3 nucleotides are TGTGCCAGCAACCGCCCGGGCCTCGGCGGGCATGAAGCTTTCTTT.

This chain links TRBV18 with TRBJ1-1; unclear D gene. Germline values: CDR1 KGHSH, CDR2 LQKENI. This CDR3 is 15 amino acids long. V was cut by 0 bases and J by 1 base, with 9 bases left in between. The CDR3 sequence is CASSPPSTQNTEAFF. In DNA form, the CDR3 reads TGTGCCAGCTCACCACCGAGCACACAGAACACTGAAGCTTTCTTT.

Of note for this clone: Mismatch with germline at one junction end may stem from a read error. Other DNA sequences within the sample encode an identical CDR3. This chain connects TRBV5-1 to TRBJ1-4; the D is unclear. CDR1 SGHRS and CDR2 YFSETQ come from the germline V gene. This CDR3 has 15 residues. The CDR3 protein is CASSVDGATNEKLFF. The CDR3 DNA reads TGCGCTAGCAGCGTCGACGGTGCAACTAATGAAAAACTGTTTTTT.

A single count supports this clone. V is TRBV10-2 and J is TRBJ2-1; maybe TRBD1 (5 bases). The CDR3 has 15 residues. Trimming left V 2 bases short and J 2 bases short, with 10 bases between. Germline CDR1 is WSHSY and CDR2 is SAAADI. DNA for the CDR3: TGCGCCAGCAGTGAGCCAGGGATGGCCTACAATGAGCAGTTCTTC. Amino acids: CASSEPGMAYNEQFF.

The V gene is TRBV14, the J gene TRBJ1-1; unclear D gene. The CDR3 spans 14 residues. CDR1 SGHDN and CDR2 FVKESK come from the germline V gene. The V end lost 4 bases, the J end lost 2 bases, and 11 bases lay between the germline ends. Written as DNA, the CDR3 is TGTGCCAGCAGCCCACGGACGGCTAACACTGAAGCTTTCTTT. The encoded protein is CASSPRTANTEAFF. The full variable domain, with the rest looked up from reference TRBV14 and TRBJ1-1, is EAGVTQFPSHSVIEKGQTVTLRCDPISGHDNLYWYRRVMGKEIKFLLHFVKESKQDESGMPNNRFLAERTGGTYSTLKVQPAELEDSGVYFCASSPRTANTEAFFGQGTRLTVV.

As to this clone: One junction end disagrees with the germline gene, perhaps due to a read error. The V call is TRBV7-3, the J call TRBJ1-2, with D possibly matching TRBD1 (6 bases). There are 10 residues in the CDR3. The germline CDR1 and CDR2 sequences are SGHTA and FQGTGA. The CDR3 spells CASSSRKGVF. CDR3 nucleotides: TGTGCCAGCAGCTCCCGGAAGGGGGTGTTC.

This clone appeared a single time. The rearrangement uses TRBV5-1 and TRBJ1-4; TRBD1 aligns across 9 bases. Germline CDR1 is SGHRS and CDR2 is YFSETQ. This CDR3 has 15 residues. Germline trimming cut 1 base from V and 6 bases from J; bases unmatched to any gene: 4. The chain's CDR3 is CASSLSGTGYEKLFF. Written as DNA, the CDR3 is TGCGCCAGCAGCTTGTCAGGGACAGGGTATGAAAAACTGTTTTTT. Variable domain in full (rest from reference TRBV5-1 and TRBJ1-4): KAGVTQTPRYLIKTRGQQVTLSCSPISGHRSVSWYQQTPGQGLQFLFEYFSETQRNKGNFPGRFSGRQFSNSRSEMNVSTLELGDSALYLCASSLSGTGYEKLFFGSGTQLSVL.

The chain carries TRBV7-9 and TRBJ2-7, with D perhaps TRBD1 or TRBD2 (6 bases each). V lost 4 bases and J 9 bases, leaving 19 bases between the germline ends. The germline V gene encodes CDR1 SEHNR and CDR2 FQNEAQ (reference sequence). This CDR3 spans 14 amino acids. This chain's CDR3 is CASSSGLGGGVQYF. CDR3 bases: TGTGCCAGCAGCTCGGGTCTCGGAGGGGGTGTGCAGTACTTC.

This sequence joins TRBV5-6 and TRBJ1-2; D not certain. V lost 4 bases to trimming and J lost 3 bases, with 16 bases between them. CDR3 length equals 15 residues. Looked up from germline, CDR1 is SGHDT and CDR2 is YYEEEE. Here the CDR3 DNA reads TGTGCCAGCAGCCTGGCGCGGGGTCAAGACTATGGCTACACCTTC. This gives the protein CASSLARGQDYGYTF.

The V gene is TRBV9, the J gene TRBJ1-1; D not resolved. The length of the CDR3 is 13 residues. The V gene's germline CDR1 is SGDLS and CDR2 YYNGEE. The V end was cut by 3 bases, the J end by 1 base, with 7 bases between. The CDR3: CASSEIPNTEAFF. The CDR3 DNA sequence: TGTGCCAGCAGCGAGATTCCGAACACTGAAGCTTTCTTT.

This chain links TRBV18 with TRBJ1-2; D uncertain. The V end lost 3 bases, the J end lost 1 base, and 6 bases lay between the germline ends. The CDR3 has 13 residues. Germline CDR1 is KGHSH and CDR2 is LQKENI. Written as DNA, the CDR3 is TGTGCCAGCTCACCCCAGGATAACTATGGCTACACCTTC. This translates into CASSPQDNYGYTF.

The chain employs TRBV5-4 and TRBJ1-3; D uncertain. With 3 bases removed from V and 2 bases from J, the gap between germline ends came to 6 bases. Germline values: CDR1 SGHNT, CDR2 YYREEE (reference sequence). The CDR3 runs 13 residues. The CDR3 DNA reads TGTGCCAGCAGCTCCTACACTGGAAACACCATATATTTT. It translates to CASSSYTGNTIYF.

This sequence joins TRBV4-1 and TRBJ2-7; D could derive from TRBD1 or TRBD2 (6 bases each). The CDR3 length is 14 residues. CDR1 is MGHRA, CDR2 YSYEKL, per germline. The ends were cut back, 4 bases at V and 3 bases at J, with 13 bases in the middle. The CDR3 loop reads CASSPGGGSYEQYF. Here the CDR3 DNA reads TGCGCCAGCAGCCCCGGGGGCGGCAGCTACGAGCAGTACTTC.

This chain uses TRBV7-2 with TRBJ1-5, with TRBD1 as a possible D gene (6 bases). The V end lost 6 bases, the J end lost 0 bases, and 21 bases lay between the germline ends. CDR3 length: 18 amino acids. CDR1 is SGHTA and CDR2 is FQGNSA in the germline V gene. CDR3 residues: CASRSTGSGANSNQPQHF. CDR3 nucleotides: TGTGCCAGCAGATCTACAGGGAGTGGTGCTAATAGCAATCAGCCCCAGCATTTT.

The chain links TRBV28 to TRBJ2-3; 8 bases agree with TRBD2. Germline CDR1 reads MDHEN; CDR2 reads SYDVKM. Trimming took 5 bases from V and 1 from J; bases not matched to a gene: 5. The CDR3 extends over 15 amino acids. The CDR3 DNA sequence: TGTGCCAGCAGTACCACCGGGGGGGGCACAGATACGCAGTATTTT. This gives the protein CASSTTGGGTDTQYF. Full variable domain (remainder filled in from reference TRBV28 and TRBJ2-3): DVKVTQSSRYLVKRTGEKVFLECVQDMDHENMFWYRQDPGLGLRLIYFSYDVKMKEKGDIPEGYSVSREKKERFSLILESASTNQTSMYLCASSTTGGGTDTQYFGPGTRLTVL.

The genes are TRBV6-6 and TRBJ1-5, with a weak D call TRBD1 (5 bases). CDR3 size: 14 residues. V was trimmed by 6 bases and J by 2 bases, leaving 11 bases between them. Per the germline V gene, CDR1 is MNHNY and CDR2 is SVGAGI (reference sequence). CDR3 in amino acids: CASSGGGGNQPQHF. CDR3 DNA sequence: TGTGCCAGCAGCGGCGGGGGTGGCAATCAGCCCCAGCATTTT.

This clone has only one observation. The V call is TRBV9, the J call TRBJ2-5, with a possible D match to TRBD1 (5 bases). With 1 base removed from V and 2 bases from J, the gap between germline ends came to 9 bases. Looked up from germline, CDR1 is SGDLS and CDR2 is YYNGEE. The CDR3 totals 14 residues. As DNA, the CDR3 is TGTGCCAGCAGCGTATCAGGGTTACAAGAGACCCAGTACTTC. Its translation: CASSVSGLQETQYF.

CDR3: CASSKGGTVSNQPQHF. In nucleotides, the CDR3 is TGTGCCAGCAGCAAAGGGGGGACGGTGAGCAATCAGCCCCAGCATTTT. The chain is built from TRBV27 and TRBJ1-5; tentative D call: TRBD1 (6 bases). Trimming pared 6 bases from V and 1 base from J, leaving 16 bases between. From germline, CDR1 is MNHEY and CDR2 SMNVEV (reference sequence). The CDR3 extends over 16 amino acids.